This is a list of T cell receptor beta chains from one sample in a study of regulatory T cells in long-lasting Graves disease. From the multiplex PCR reads, TCRdb called clonotypes with MiXCR, one entry per CDR3 protein. Among roughly 500,000 distinct CDR3 sequences listed, 13% were seen once. These sequences were also reported in another study, on T cells in Graves' hyperthyroidism and ophthalmopathy.

This specimen was peripheral blood mononuclear cells (PBMCs), taken at new diagnosis, from a patient treated with antithyroid drugs. Receptors were obtained from a man aged 25-45 years with Graves disease. The CDR3 runs from the conserved cysteine through the conserved F or W. A D gene is named only where the DNA matches it firmly. Not all rows give a size; the values are once, few, many and, for expanded clones, a class.

size,D,J,V,DNA,CDR3
-,-,TRBJ1-1,TRBV12-3/TRBV12-4,TGTGCCAGGAGCAAGGGGGGTAAGACTGAAGCTTTCTTT,CARSKGGKTEAFF
many,-,TRBJ2-3,TRBV6-1,TGTGCCAGCGTCGCTTGGGAGGCCGGGACAGATACGCAGTATTTT,CASVAWEAGTDTQYF
few,-,TRBJ2-2,TRBV6-2/TRBV6-3,TGTGCCAGCAGTTACGGGGTTATGAACACCGGGGAGCTGTTTTTT,CASSYGVMNTGELFF
few,TRBD2,TRBJ2-3,TRBV20-1,TGCAGTGCTGGTAGGACTAGCGGCACAGATACGCAGTATTTT,CSAGRTSGTDTQYF
many,-,TRBJ1-1,TRBV29-1,TGCAGCGTTGAAGATACCCCTATGAACACTGAAGCTTTCTTT,CSVEDTPMNTEAFF
few,-,TRBJ1-1,TRBV28,TGTGCCATAGGGACGGTGAACACTGAAGCTTCCTTT,CAIGTVNTEASF
many,-,TRBJ2-1,TRBV29-1,TGCAGCGTTTTTGGCGGCAATGAGCAGTTCTTC,CSVFGGNEQFF
many,-,TRBJ2-4,TRBV28,TGTGCCAGCACAGGGGTGAGAGGTGGCGAGGAGAACATTCAGTACTTC,CASTGVRGGEENIQYF
many,-,TRBJ1-1,TRBV12-3/TRBV12-4,TGTGCCAGCTCCATTAGGGGTCGTGTGGCTTTCTTT,CASSIRGRVAFF
-,-,TRBJ1-1,TRBV7-9,TGTGCCAGCAGCTTTGGGCAGGGAGGGAGGAACACTGAAGCTTTCTTT,CASSFGQGGRNTEAFF
many,-,TRBJ2-5,TRBV3-1,TGTGCCAGCAGCCTTCGATTCGGGGAGACCCAGTACTTC,CASSLRFGETQYF
many,-,TRBJ2-7,TRBV24-1,TGTGCCACCGGCGGCTACGGGAACGAGCAGTACTTC,CATGGYGNEQYF
many,-,TRBJ1-2,TRBV6-5,TGTGCCAGCAGTTACGACGAACACGCGATCCGGACGGAGATTGAGGGCTACACCTTC,CASSYDEHAIRTEIEGYTF
many,-,TRBJ1-1,TRBV27,TGTGCCAGCAGGACCGTAGGGTACATGAACACTGAAGCTTTCTTT,CASRTVGYMNTEAFF
many,-,TRBJ1-1,TRBV3-1,TGTGCCAGCAGCCAAGGGATAGACACTGAAGCTTTCTTT,CASSQGIDTEAFF
-,-,TRBJ1-1,TRBV6-2/TRBV6-3,TGTGCCAGCAGTTACTCCTTCGGGAGCCATGAAGCTTTCTTT,CASSYSFGSHEAFF
many,TRBD2,TRBJ2-3,TRBV7-9,TGTGCCAGCAGCTTAGTTAGCGGGCATCCCACAGATACGCAGTATTTT,CASSLVSGHPTDTQYF
many,-,TRBJ2-5,TRBV18,TGTGCCAGCTCCCACCGACAGCAAGAGACCCAGTACTTC,CASSHRQQETQYF
many,TRBD2,TRBJ2-2,TRBV12-3/TRBV12-4,TGTGCCAGCAGCTTAGCGGGAGGGAGTGGGGAGCTGTTTTTT,CASSLAGGSGELFF
-,-,TRBJ1-1,TRBV7-9,TGTGCCAGCAGCGGGTGGGGCGGGAACACTGAAGCTTTCTTT,CASSGWGGNTEAFF
-,-,TRBJ2-1,TRBV5-4,TGTGCCAGCAGCTTGGGGTTCAAGGGTGGGATCGATGAGCAGTTCTTC,CASSLGFKGGIDEQFF
many,TRBD1,TRBJ1-5,TRBV7-9,TGTGCCAGCAGCTTATATGGGGACAGGGGTCATCAGCCCCAGCATTTT,CASSLYGDRGHQPQHF
few,TRBD2,TRBJ2-5,TRBV20-1,TGCAGTGCTAGAGGGGGGCGGGAGGGCCGGGAGACCCAGTACTTC,CSARGGREGRETQYF
many,-,TRBJ2-7,TRBV12-3/TRBV12-4,TGTGCCAGCAGTTTCATGGGGGCTAGTTCCTACGAGCAGTACTTC,CASSFMGASSYEQYF
few,-,TRBJ2-3,TRBV7-8,TGTGCCAGCAGCTTATCATTTGGAGATACGGCCAGGGCTAGCACAGATACGCAGTATTTT,CASSLSFGDTARASTDTQYF
few,TRBD1,TRBJ1-3,TRBV11-2,TGTGCCAGCAGACCGACAGGGAGTTCTGGAAACACCATATATTTT,CASRPTGSSGNTIYF
few,TRBD2,TRBJ2-7,TRBV20-1,TGCAGTGCCGAGAACGTTCAAGCGGGAGAGACCTACGAGCAGTACTTC,CSAENVQAGETYEQYF
-,TRBD2,TRBJ2-1,TRBV6-2/TRBV6-3,TGTGTCAGCAGACTACCTAGCGGGAGCTACAATGAGCAGTTCTTC,CVSRLPSGSYNEQFF
few,-,TRBJ1-5,TRBV16,TGTGCCAGCAGCCAATCGGGGGACACCTATCAGCCCCAGCATTTT,CASSQSGDTYQPQHF
many,TRBD2,TRBJ2-7,TRBV10-3,TGTGCCATCAGTGGACTAGCGGGAGGTTACGAGCAGTACTTC,CAISGLAGGYEQYF
many,-,TRBJ1-5,TRBV30,TGTGCCTGGAGTGTACCAGGGGCGCCCCAGCATTTT,CAWSVPGAPQHF
few,TRBD2,TRBJ2-7,TRBV15,TGTGCCACCAGCAGAGCAATGACTAGCGGATTCTCCTACGAGCAGTACTTC,CATSRAMTSGFSYEQYF
-,-,TRBJ2-7,TRBV28,TGTGCCAGCAGTTTATCGGGGGTGGTACAGGGGTCGGACGAGCAGTACTTC,CASSLSGVVQGSDEQYF
-,-,TRBJ1-2,TRBV5-1,TGCGCCAGCAGCTTGGGACTGGGACCGGGCTATGGCTACACCTTC,CASSLGLGPGYGYTF
many,-,TRBJ2-6,TRBV12-3/TRBV12-4,TGTGCCAGCAGCCCGGTAGTCGGTTCTGGGGCCAACGTCCTGACTTTC,CASSPVVGSGANVLTF
few,TRBD1,TRBJ1-5,TRBV20-1,TGCAGTGCTATCAGGGGGCATCAGCCCCAGCATTTT,CSAIRGHQPQHF
-,-,TRBJ1-5,TRBV6-1,TGTGCCAGCAGCCGGGACGGTTATAGCAATCAGCCCCAGCATTTT,CASSRDGYSNQPQHF
few,-,TRBJ1-3,TRBV18,TGTGCCAGCTCCCTTCCGATGGGAATGGATGGAAACACCATATATTTT,CASSLPMGMDGNTIYF
few,-,TRBJ1-4,TRBV7-8,TGTGCCAGCAGCCTCCACGGACCGGGGGGACTAGAGGAAAAACTGTTTTTT,CASSLHGPGGLEEKLFF
many,-,TRBJ2-5,TRBV6-1,TGTGCCAGCAGTGCAGAACCCCAGGGGTGGCAAGAGACCCAGTACTTC,CASSAEPQGWQETQYF
many,TRBD2,TRBJ2-3,TRBV4-2,TGTGCCAGCAGCCCCGGGACTAGGGATACGCAGTATTTT,CASSPGTRDTQYF
few,-,TRBJ2-5,TRBV2,TGTGCCAGCAGTGACTCGGGGGACCTAGGGGAGACCCAGTACTTC,CASSDSGDLGETQYF
-,TRBD2,TRBJ2-1,TRBV20-1,TGCAGTGCTAGCGCGGGAGGAGAGCAGTTCTTC,CSASAGGEQFF
few,-,TRBJ1-2,TRBV6-2/TRBV6-3,TGTGCCAGCGGTGAAACCGGAACCAACTATGGCTACACCTTC,CASGETGTNYGYTF
many,TRBD1,TRBJ1-2,TRBV29-1,TGCAGCGTGGTTCCGGGACAGGGTGATGGCTACACCTTC,CSVVPGQGDGYTF
many,-,TRBJ2-3,TRBV27,TGTGCCAGCAGGACAGTAAAGGGTGGGAGGACAGATACGCAGTATTTT,CASRTVKGGRTDTQYF
few,TRBD1,TRBJ2-1,TRBV24-1,TGTGCCACCAGTGACACCGGGACAGGCGACAGCTCCTACAATGAGCAGTTCTTC,CATSDTGTGDSSYNEQFF
many,TRBD1,TRBJ1-2,TRBV7-8,TGTGCCAGCAGCTTAACCGGGACAGGGACCTATGGCTACACCTTC,CASSLTGTGTYGYTF